This T cell receptor beta chain is drawn from a study of cytomegalovirus exposure and HLA in healthy donors. PCR involved 60 Vbeta and 13 Jbeta primers. Assay used: immunoSEQ multiplex PCR; TCRdb lists only in-frame clones, some missing. The sample contains about 55,000 clones, more than 75% of which appear only once. This clone was seen only once. Germline assignment: CDR1 LNHDA and CDR2 SQIVND (reference sequence). V shed 7 bases and J shed 1 base, with 13 bases lying between them. This CDR3 has 14 amino acids. The receptor's source is a female donor in good health and CMV-seronegative. The V gene is TRBV19, the J gene TRBJ1-1; possibly TRBD1 for D (6 bases). Sequenced sample: PBMCs. The CDR3 DNA reads as TGTGCCAGTAATGTAGGGGGGGGGAACACTGAAGCTTTCTTT. Translation: CASNVGGGNTEAFF.